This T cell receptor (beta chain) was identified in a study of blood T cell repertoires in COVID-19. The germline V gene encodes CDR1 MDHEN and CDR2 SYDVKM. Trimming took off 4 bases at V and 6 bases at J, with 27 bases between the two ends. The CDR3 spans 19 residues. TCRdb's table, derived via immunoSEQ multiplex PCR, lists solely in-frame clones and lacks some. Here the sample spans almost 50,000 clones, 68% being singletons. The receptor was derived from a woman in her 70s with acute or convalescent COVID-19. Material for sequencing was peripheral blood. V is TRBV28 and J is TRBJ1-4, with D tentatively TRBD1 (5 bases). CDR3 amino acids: CASSSLALDLRGLDEKLFF. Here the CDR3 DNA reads TGTGCCAGCAGTTCCCTGGCTCTAGACCTTAGGGGATTAGATGAAAAACTGTTTTTT.